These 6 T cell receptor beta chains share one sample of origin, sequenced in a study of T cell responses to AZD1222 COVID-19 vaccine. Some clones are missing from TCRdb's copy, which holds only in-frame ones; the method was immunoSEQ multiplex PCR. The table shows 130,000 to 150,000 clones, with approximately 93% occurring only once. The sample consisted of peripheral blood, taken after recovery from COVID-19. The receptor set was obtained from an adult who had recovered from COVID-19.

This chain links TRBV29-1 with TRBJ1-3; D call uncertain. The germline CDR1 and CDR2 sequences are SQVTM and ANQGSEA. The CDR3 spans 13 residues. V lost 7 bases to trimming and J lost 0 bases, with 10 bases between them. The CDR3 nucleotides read TGCAGCGCCATGATGTACTCTGGAAACACCATATATTTT. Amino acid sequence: CSAMMYSGNTIYF. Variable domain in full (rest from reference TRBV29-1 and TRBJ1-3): SAVISQKPSRDICQRGTSLTIQCQVDSQVTMMFWYRQQPGQSLTLIATANQGSEATYESGFVIDKFPISRPNLTFSTLTVSNMSPEDSSIYLCSAMMYSGNTIYFGEGSWLTVV.

CDR3 sequence reads: CASSAWQTGGFYGYTF. The CDR3 DNA reads TGTGCCAGCAGCGCATGGCAGACAGGGGGCTTCTATGGCTACACCTTC. This chain joins TRBV7-9 and TRBJ1-2, with 10 bases aligning to TRBD1. From germline, CDR1 is SEHNR and CDR2 FQNEAQ (reference sequence). Trimming at V came to 5 bases and at J to 4 bases, leaving 10 bases not matched to a gene. The CDR3 has 16 amino acids.

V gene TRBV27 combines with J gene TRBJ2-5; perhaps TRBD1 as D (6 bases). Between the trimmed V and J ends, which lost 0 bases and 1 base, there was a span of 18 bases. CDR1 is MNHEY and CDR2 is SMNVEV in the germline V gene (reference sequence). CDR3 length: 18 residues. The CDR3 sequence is CASSLSLPGAPPQETQYF. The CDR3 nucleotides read TGTGCCAGCAGTTTATCTTTGCCAGGGGCCCCACCCCAAGAGACCCAGTACTTC.

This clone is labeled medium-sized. The CDR3 region has the DNA TGTGCCAGCAGTTCTCCGGGACAGGGGCAAAACATTCAGTACTTC. Its translation is CASSSPGQGQNIQYF. The chain has TRBV6-5 and TRBJ2-4; TRBD1 agrees at 10 bases. The CDR3 is 15 amino acids. Germline values: CDR1 MNHEY, CDR2 SVGAGI. Trimming at V came to 4 bases and at J to 5 bases, leaving 5 bases not matched to a gene.

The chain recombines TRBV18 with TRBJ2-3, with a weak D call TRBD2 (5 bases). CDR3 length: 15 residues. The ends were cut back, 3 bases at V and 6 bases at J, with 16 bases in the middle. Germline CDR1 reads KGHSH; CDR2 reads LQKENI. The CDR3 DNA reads TGTGCCAGCTCACCCGACGGACTCCCTGGGGATACGCAGTATTTT. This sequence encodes CASSPDGLPGDTQYF.

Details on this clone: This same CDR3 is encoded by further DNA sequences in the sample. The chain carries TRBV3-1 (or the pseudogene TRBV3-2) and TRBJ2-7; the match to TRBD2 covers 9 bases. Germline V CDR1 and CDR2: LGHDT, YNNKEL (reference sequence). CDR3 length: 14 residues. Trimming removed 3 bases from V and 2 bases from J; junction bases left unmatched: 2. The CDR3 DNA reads TGTGCCAGCAGCCAGGCGGGAGGGCCCTACGAGCAGTACTTC. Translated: CASSQAGGPYEQYF.